The 19 T cell receptor beta chains presented below share a single source sample, sequenced in a study of T-cell reconstitution after alpha-beta-depleted transplantation in children. Unique molecular identifiers were used in preparing the TCRbeta library. TCRdb independently ran MiXCR on the PCR reads; one entry per CDR3 protein. The data hold about 400,000 distinct CDR3 sequences, with 20% observed a single time. The source was PBMCs from the stem cell graft donor, collected from the stem cell graft. The receptors here all came from a human donor who donated a stem cell graft to a child with acute myeloid leukemia.

The J gene is TRBJ2-2, the V gene TRBV20-1; 16 positions agree with TRBD2. This CDR3 contains 19 residues. V gave up 2 bases and J gave up 6 bases; unmatched junction bases: 12. Germline V gives CDR1 DFQATT, CDR2 SNEGSKA (reference sequence). DNA for the CDR3: TGCAGTGCTAGAAAAGGGACTAGCGGGAGGGCCTGGTTGGCCGGGGAGCTGTTTTTT. This gives the protein CSARKGTSGRAWLAGELFF.

At least ten counts were recorded for this clonotype. V usage is TRBV12-3 or TRBV12-4 and J usage is TRBJ2-3; 16 bases align to TRBD2. This CDR3 spans 16 amino acids. V gave up 5 bases and J gave up 8 bases; unmatched junction bases: 7. The CDR3 protein is CASSRGLAGGPATQYF. The CDR3 nucleotides read TGTGCCAGCAGTCGGGGACTAGCGGGAGGGCCAGCTACGCAGTATTTT.

This clonotype occurred a few times. The CDR3: CASSHDSSGGNTIYF. The CDR3 bases are TGTGCCAGCAGCCACGACTCCTCCGGGGGAAACACCATATATTTT. This chain connects TRBV7-2 to TRBJ1-3; D not resolved. Germline CDR1 reads SGHTA; CDR2 reads FQGNSA. The CDR3 has 15 residues. Between the trimmed V and J ends, which lost 5 bases and 4 bases, there was a span of 15 bases.

This clonotype was counted a few times. V usage is TRBV6-1 and J usage is TRBJ2-1; unclear D gene. This CDR3 region has 13 residues. Trimming stripped 8 bases from V and 0 bases from J, with 8 bases between. CDR1 is MNHNS, CDR2 SASEGT, per germline. The CDR3 DNA reads as TGTGCCAGCTGCCGCGGCTCCTACAATGAGCAGTTCTTC. Residues: CASCRGSYNEQFF.

In its sample, this clonotype was seen a few times. This rearrangement joins TRBV11-2 to TRBJ1-1; D call uncertain. The V gene lost 0 bases and the J gene lost 3 bases, with 20 bases spanning the gap. The CDR3 contains 18 residues. Germline-derived CDR1 and CDR2 are SGHAT and FQNNGV. CDR3 sequence: CASSLDQSRTNTDTEAFF. Here the CDR3 DNA reads TGTGCCAGCAGCTTAGACCAGTCCCGAACGAACACGGACACTGAAGCTTTCTTT.

A word on this clonotype: One end of the junction fails to match germline, which may point to a read error. The chain carries TRBV7-7 and TRBJ2-3, with a tentative D call TRBD1 (5 bases). Germline CDR1 SSHAT, CDR2 FNYEAQ (reference sequence). CDR3 length: 13 amino acids. This chain's CDR3 is CASSPDQGDTQYF. The CDR3 nucleotides read TGTGCTAGCAGCCCTGACCAGGGAGATACGCAGTATTTT.

V usage is TRBV20-1 and J usage is TRBJ2-1, with 13 bases that match TRBD2. Trimming at V came to 3 bases and at J to 4 bases, leaving 12 bases not matched to a gene. The CDR3 covers 18 residues. Per germline, CDR1 DFQATT and CDR2 SNEGSKA (reference sequence). In DNA, the CDR3 is TGCAGTGCTAGGGACAGACTAGCGGGAGGTAGATTATACAATGAGCAGTTCTTC. Translation gives CSARDRLAGGRLYNEQFF.

This sequence joins TRBV5-1 and TRBJ2-3, with 8 bases fitting TRBD1. With V trimmed by 0 bases and J by 0 bases, 9 bases remained unmatched. Germline V gene lookup returns CDR1 SGHRS and CDR2 YFSETQ. This CDR3 contains 18 residues. The CDR3 sequence: CASSLEGTGPLSTDTQYF. The CDR3 coding sequence is TGCGCCAGCAGCTTGGAGGGGACAGGACCCCTTAGCACAGATACGCAGTATTTT.

This chain connects TRBV5-5 to TRBJ2-5; D not certain. The CDR3 sequence is 15 residues long. CDR1 SGHKS and CDR2 YYEKEE come from the germline V gene (reference sequence). Trimming pared 4 bases from V and 5 bases from J, leaving 18 bases between. In nucleotides, the CDR3 is TGTGCCAGCAGCCCGGCAGATGAGGAGACGGAGACCCAGTACTTC. Its protein is CASSPADEETETQYF.

The gene calls are TRBV5-1 and TRBJ2-1; TRBD1 aligns across 9 bases. From germline, CDR1 is SGHRS and CDR2 YFSETQ. Trimming at V came to 4 bases and at J to 6 bases, leaving 8 bases not matched to a gene. The CDR3 contains 15 residues. The CDR3 region is CASSLGTGPPNEQFF. The CDR3 DNA reads TGCGCCAGCAGCCTCGGGACAGGGCCCCCCAATGAGCAGTTCTTC.

V usage is TRBV7-8 and J usage is TRBJ2-1, with D maybe TRBD2 (6 bases). The length of the CDR3 is 15 residues. Germline CDR1 SGHVS, CDR2 FQNEAQ. V lost 4 bases, J lost 0 bases, and 10 bases lay in between. The CDR3: CASSSGTGSYNEQFF. The CDR3 DNA sequence: TGTGCCAGCAGCTCCGGGACTGGCTCCTACAATGAGCAGTTCTTC.

As to this clonotype: This sequence may be a read error, since a much larger clone differs from it by one base. The gene calls are TRBV12-3 or TRBV12-4 and TRBJ2-1; D remains unclear. The CDR3 has 11 amino acids. This CDR3 reads CASSLGFEEFF. CDR3 DNA sequence: TGTGCCAGCAGTTTAGGGTTTGAGGAGTTCTTC.

For the CDR3, the DNA is TGTGCCAGCAGTGAAGCCCGACGGCAGGGGAGCAATGAGCAGTTCTTC. Amino acid sequence: CASSEARRQGSNEQFF. The gene calls are TRBV6-1 and TRBJ2-1, with TRBD1 as a possible D gene (6 bases). Germline V CDR1 and CDR2: MNHNS, SASEGT. V was cut by 0 bases and J by 6 bases, with 15 bases left in between. The CDR3 has 16 residues.

This clonotype was seen a few times. The V and J genes are TRBV20-1 and TRBJ2-3; D gene ambiguous. This CDR3 has 14 amino acids. Germline V gene sequence: CDR1 DFQATT, CDR2 SNEGSKA (reference sequence). Trimming cost V 3 bases and J 4 bases, with 14 bases left between them. The CDR3 here is CSARSSLLPDTQYF. CDR3 DNA sequence: TGCAGTGCTAGGAGCAGCCTACTTCCAGATACGCAGTATTTT.

This clonotype was counted between two and nine times. The rearrangement uses TRBV21-1 and TRBJ2-1; the D call of TRBD1 is as the table states it, not checked on the DNA. TRBV21-1 is described as a pseudogene. The CDR3 loop spans 14 amino acids. In DNA, the CDR3 is TGTGCCAGGTTTCTCGGGACAGGGCTTGATGAGCAGTTCTTC. Translation gives CARFLGTGLDEQFF.

This clonotype was picked up a small number of times. V usage is TRBV28 and J usage is TRBJ2-3, with 11 bases identical to TRBD2. Germline loops: CDR1 MDHEN, CDR2 SYDVKM. Trimming took 4 bases from V and 8 from J; bases not matched to a gene: 8. CDR3 length: 15 amino acids. CDR3 DNA sequence: TGTGCCAGCAGTTCGTTAGCGGGAGGGGCCGGTACGCAGTATTTT. This translates into CASSSLAGGAGTQYF.

This clonotype has at least ten counts. The chain is built from TRBV4-3 and TRBJ1-4, with D uncertain. Germline-derived CDR1 and CDR2 are LGHNA and YSLEER. CDR3 length: 17 residues. V lost 0 bases and J lost 4, with 15 bases in between. The CDR3 DNA follows: TGCGCCAGCAGCCAAGAACCTCGACTCAGCGATAATGAAAAACTGTTTTTT. Translating it yields CASSQEPRLSDNEKLFF.

This clonotype came up many times. V and J are TRBV20-1 and TRBJ2-7, with 9 bases matching TRBD2. CDR1 DFQATT and CDR2 SNEGSKA come from the germline V gene (reference sequence). Trimming at V came to 4 bases and at J to 6 bases, leaving 13 bases not matched to a gene. There are 15 residues in the CDR3. CDR3 loop: CSATHPSGNSLEQYF. Here the CDR3 DNA reads TGCAGTGCTACCCATCCTAGCGGGAATTCACTCGAGCAGTACTTC.

This clonotype was found a few times. The chain carries TRBV7-3 and TRBJ2-7, with 7 bases that match TRBD2. After removal of 5 bases from V and 9 bases from J, the junction contained 16 bases not matched to a gene. The CDR3 is made up of 15 amino acids. CDR1 and CDR2 from the germline V gene are SGHTA and FQGTGA. This chain's CDR3 is CASSPGSGLVFLQYF. The CDR3 DNA reads TGTGCCAGCAGCCCAGGGTCAGGACTAGTGTTTTTGCAGTACTTC.